This T cell receptor (beta chain) stems from a study of T cell repertoires in cytomegalovirus infection. At the level of the study: Public TCR beta signature analysis indicated the presence of both CMV infection and matching HLA type. The study, taken as a whole, reports: Individuals carrying CMV plus the relevant HLA were identified by cumulative frequency of public TCR beta families. The study found HLA-C-restricted CMV-specific TCR beta clonotypes dominating the ex vivo response.

This clonotype was picked up many times. As yet, its antigen is unknown. This CDR3 spans 16 amino acids. Between the trimmed V and J ends, which lost 0 bases and 5 bases, there was a span of 16 bases. CDR1 and CDR2 (germline): DFQATT, SNEGSKA (reference sequence). TCRdb redid the calling of the reads with MiXCR, one entry per CDR3 protein. The profile covers about 300,000 distinct CDR3 sequences, with about 9.2% appearing a single time and around 2.5% taken by the ten largest. The sequenced material came from PBMCs. The genes are TRBV20-1 and TRBJ1-4, with D possibly being TRBD1 (5 bases). The origin of this receptor is a human donor in good health (CMV status not recorded). Some clones in this sample may be carry-over from other donors' samples. The DNA for the CDR3 is TGCAGTGCTAGAGATTTTCGAGACAGAGTGAATGAAAAACTGTTTTTT. It specifies CSARDFRDRVNEKLFF.